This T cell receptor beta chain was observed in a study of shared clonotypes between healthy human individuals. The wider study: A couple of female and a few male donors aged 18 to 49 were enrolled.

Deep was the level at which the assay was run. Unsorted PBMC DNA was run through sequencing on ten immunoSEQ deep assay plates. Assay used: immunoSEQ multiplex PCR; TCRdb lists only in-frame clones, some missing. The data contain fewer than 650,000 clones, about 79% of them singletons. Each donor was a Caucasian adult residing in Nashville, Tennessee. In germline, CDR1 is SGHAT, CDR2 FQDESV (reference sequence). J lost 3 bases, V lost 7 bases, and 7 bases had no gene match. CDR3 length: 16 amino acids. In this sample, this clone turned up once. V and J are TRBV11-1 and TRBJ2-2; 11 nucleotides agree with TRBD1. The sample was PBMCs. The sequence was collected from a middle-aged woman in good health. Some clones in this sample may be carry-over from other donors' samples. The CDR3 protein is CASTAGTGGYTGELFF. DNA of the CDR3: TGTGCCAGCACCGCCGGGACAGGGGGTTACACCGGGGAGCTGTTTTTT.